This record concerns one TCR beta chain sequence. The study defined stable Graves' hyperthyroidism as no ophthalmopathy progression within 18 months. From germline, CDR1 is SGHAT and CDR2 FQNNGV. V gave up 5 bases and J gave up 5 bases, with 12 bases separating them. The CDR3 is 14 residues long. This record comes from a study of T cells in Graves' hyperthyroidism and ophthalmopathy. The source material, RNA transcripts, was used to amplify TCR beta CDR3 regions. The HTBI primer set was used in a first-round RT-PCR of the TCR CDR3. TCRdb called the multiplex PCR reads again in MiXCR, with one record for every CDR3 protein. The sample has about 420,000 distinct CDR3 sequences, around 13% seen once; the top ten hold around 5.3%.

The genes are TRBV11-2 and TRBJ2-2, with a tentative D call TRBD2 (5 bases). Sequencing input: blood. The TCR comes from a young woman with Graves' hyperthyroidism. CDR3 DNA: TGTGCCAGCAGCAGACCAGAGGGAACCGGGGAGCTGTTTTTT. The encoded protein is CASSRPEGTGELFF.